This entry concerns a single TCR beta chain. What it binds is unknown. This entry belongs to a study of early T cells in non-severe SARS-CoV-2 infection. Across the whole study: Unpaired chains resulted from sequencing bulk RNA of unsorted whole blood. Study-wide results and limits: Matches to VDJdb favored anti-spike CD8 responses and missed private and CD4 specificities.

Individual cDNA molecules carried attached unique molecular identifiers. One entry per CDR3 protein, called by TCRdb with MiXCR from the 5' RACE reads. Of approximately 110,000 distinct CDR3 sequences in the sample, about 15% are singletons; the top ten hold 20% to 25%. The origin of this receptor is an adult who was a healthcare worker with PCR-confirmed SARS-CoV-2 infection or an uninfected control (not recorded which). Sequencing was done on a sample of whole blood.

The CDR3 sequence: CASSLSGGRNEQFF. CDR3 DNA: TGTGCCAGCAGCTTAAGCGGGGGGCGAAATGAGCAGTTCTTC. This chain links TRBV7-3 with TRBJ2-1; 8 nucleotides match TRBD2. The CDR3 is 14 residues long. J gave up 7 bases and V 1 base, and 3 bases lay outside the gene matches. CDR1 and CDR2 (germline): SGHTA, FQGTGA.